The sample holds a few counts of the clone carrying this TCR beta chain. Antigen specificity is unknown. This sample was included in a study of metastatic and nonmetastatic thyroid tumors. For the study at large: The comparison covered peripheral blood and tumor or nodule tissue in malignant and benign thyroid patients. Study findings and constraints: According to reports, the diversity of TCR beta was significantly higher in malignant thyroid tumors than in benign nodules, and this held in both blood and tumor samples.

How the authors handled the data: Clinicopathological groups of papillary thyroid cancer showed CDR3 differences that were used to build a distant-metastasis classifier. TCRdb re-called the PCR reads through MiXCR. TCRdb, rather than the study authors, made the V and J calls. The table records just over 20,000 clones, 10% to 15% of them present only once. Not a single patient had been given any form of treatment at any point before undergoing thyroid surgery. Input material: blood. The clonotype originates from a male donor with papillary thyroid cancer or a benign thyroid nodule (not recorded which). Some clones in this sample may be carry-over from other donors' samples.

The CDR3 sequence: CASSYSLSAHQPQHF. As DNA, the CDR3 is TGTGCCAGCAGTTACTCGCTCTCAGCTCATCAGCCCCAGCATTTT. This rearrangement joins TRBV6-2 or TRBV6-3 to TRBJ1-5; D remains unclear. This CDR3 contains 15 residues. Trimming removed 0 bases at V and 5 bases at J, with 11 bases between. CDR1 and CDR2 (germline): MNHEY, SVGEGT.